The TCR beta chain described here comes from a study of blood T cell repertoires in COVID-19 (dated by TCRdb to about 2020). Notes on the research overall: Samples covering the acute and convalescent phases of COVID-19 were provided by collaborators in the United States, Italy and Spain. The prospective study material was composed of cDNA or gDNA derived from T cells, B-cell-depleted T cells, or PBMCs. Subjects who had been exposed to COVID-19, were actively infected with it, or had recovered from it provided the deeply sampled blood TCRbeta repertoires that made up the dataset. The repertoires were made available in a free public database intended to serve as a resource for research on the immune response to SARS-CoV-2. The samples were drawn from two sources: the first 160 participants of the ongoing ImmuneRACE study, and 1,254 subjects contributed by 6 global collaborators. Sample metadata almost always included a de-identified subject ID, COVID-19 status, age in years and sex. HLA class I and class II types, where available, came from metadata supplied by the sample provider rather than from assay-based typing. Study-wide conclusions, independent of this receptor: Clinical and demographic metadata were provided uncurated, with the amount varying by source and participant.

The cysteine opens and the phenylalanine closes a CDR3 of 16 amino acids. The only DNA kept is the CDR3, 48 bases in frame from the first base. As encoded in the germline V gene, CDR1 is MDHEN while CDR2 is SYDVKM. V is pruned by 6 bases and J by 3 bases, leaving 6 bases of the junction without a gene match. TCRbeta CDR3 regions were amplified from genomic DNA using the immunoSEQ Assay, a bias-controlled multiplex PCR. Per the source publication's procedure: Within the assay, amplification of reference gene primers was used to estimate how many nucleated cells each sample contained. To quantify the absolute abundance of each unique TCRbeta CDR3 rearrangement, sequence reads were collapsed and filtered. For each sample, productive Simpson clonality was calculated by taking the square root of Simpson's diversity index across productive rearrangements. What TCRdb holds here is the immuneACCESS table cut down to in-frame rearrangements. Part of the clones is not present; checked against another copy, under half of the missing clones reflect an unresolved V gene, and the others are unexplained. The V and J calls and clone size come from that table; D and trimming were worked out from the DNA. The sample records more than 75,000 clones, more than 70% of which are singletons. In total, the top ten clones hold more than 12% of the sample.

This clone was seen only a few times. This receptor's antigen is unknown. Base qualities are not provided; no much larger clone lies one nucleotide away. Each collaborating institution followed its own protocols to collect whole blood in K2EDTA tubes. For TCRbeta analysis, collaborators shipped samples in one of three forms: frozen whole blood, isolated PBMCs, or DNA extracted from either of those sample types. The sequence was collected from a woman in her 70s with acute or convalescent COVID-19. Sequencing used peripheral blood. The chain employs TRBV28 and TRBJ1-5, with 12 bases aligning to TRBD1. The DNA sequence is TGTGCCAGCAGAGATGGGACAGGGGGCTCCAATCAGCCCCAGCATTTT. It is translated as CASRDGTGGSNQPQHF.